Following are 16 T cell receptor beta chains from one sample sequenced in a study of blood T cell repertoires in COVID-19. Libraries were prepared by immunoSEQ multiplex PCR; TCRdb keeps only in-frame clonotypes and omits some of them. The sample consists of about 69,000 clones, roughly 73% of them appearing once. The sequenced material came from peripheral blood. The receptors were gathered from a human donor in a cohort sampled during active COVID-19.

V is TRBV5-1 and J is TRBJ1-5; D uncertain. The CDR3 spans 13 residues. In germline, CDR1 is SGHRS, CDR2 YFSETQ. Trimming stripped 0 bases from V and 6 bases from J, with 7 bases between. The CDR3: CASSLEAGQPQHF. The CDR3 DNA reads TGCGCCAGCAGCTTGGAGGCGGGTCAGCCCCAGCATTTT. Variable domain in full (rest from reference TRBV5-1 and TRBJ1-5): KAGVTQTPRYLIKTRGQQVTLSCSPISGHRSVSWYQQTPGQGLQFLFEYFSETQRNKGNFPGRFSGRQFSNSRSEMNVSTLELGDSALYLCASSLEAGQPQHFGDGTRLSIL.

This chain uses TRBV6-1 with TRBJ2-3, with D uncertain. CDR3 length: 15 amino acids. V was cut by 2 bases and J by 0 bases, with 9 bases left in between. Germline CDR1 and CDR2: MNHNS and SASEGT. The CDR3 protein is CASSETDTSTDTQYF. The CDR3 DNA is TGTGCCAGCAGTGAAACTGATACTAGCACAGATACGCAGTATTTT.

The chain uses TRBV28 and TRBJ2-7; TRBD1 might be the D (6 bases). The length of the CDR3 is 16 residues. V was clipped by 5 bases and J by 2 bases, with 19 bases between them. The germline V gene encodes CDR1 MDHEN and CDR2 SYDVKM. CDR3 sequence (DNA): TGTGCCAGCAGTATCTCCTCCGGGACACCCACCTACGAGCAGTACTTC. Encoded protein: CASSISSGTPTYEQYF.

V gene TRBV5-1 combines with J gene TRBJ1-2, with TRBD1 identical over 8 bases. This CDR3 is 16 amino acids long. The germline V gene has CDR1 SGHRS and CDR2 YFSETQ. V shed 0 bases, J shed 4 bases, and the junction held 8 bases outside the gene matches. The CDR3 DNA reads TGCGCCAGCAGCTTGGAATTAGTCGGGACAGGCTATGGCTACACCTTC. Its translation is CASSLELVGTGYGYTF.

This chain links TRBV6-1 with TRBJ1-5; D possibly corresponds to TRBD1 (5 bases). The CDR3 extends over 15 amino acids. Trimming cost V 1 base and J 6 bases, with 13 bases left between them. In germline, CDR1 is MNHNS, CDR2 SASEGT. DNA of the CDR3: TGTGCCAGCAGTGAAGAGGGCCAGGGCGGTCAGCCCCAGCATTTT. Translated, it gives CASSEEGQGGQPQHF.

This clone has just one count. The rearrangement links TRBV27 to TRBJ1-2, with 8 bases aligning to TRBD1. The CDR3 spans 18 residues. With 4 bases clipped from V and 5 bases from J, the junction kept 18 bases outside the gene matches. Germline CDR1 and CDR2: MNHEY and SMNVEV (reference sequence). The CDR3 loop is CASSSRTEAGGVRYGYTF. CDR3 nucleotide sequence: TGTGCCAGCAGTTCACGGACGGAGGCAGGGGGCGTGCGATATGGCTACACCTTC.

The V gene is TRBV9, the J gene TRBJ1-6; a weak D match, TRBD1 (5 bases). CDR1 SGDLS and CDR2 YYNGEE come from the germline V gene. The V end was cut by 4 bases, the J end by 9 bases, with 17 bases between. The CDR3 length is 15 residues. DNA for the CDR3: TGTGCCAGCAGCCCAGCGGAGGGGCTGGGTTCACCCCTCCACTTT. Its protein is CASSPAEGLGSPLHF.

This sequence joins TRBV27 and TRBJ2-7; TRBD1 is a possible D gene (7 bases). The CDR3 runs 16 residues. The V end was cut by 5 bases, the J end by 5 bases, with 22 bases between. Germline V gives CDR1 MNHEY, CDR2 SMNVEV (reference sequence). CDR3 in DNA: TGTGCCAGCAGTCACCCACCGGGCAGGGGGGATAACGAGCAGTACTTC. Amino acids: CASSHPPGRGDNEQYF.

The CDR3 DNA reads as TGTGCCAGCAGTTTATCCGGGAGAGGACCGGAGACCCAGTACTTC. Its protein is CASSLSGRGPETQYF. The chain recombines TRBV27 with TRBJ2-5; weak D call: TRBD2 (6 bases). Germline V gene data show CDR1 as MNHEY and CDR2 as SMNVEV (reference sequence). V dropped 0 bases and J dropped 5 bases, with 13 bases sitting between them. There are 15 residues in the CDR3.

The chain employs TRBV9 and TRBJ2-7; 12 bases line up with TRBD1. Germline V gene data show CDR1 as SGDLS and CDR2 as YYNGEE. This CDR3 has 15 residues. V trimming: 4 bases; J trimming: 5 bases; junction bases outside the gene matches: 7. CDR3 amino acids: CASSPRDRGRHEQYF. CDR3 coding DNA: TGTGCCAGCAGCCCGAGGGACAGGGGGCGCCACGAGCAGTACTTC.

CDR3: CASSFGAGDQETQYF. The CDR3 nucleotides are TGTGCCAGCAGCTTTGGGGCGGGGGATCAAGAGACCCAGTACTTC. The rearrangement joins TRBV5-4 to TRBJ2-5; 7 positions match TRBD2. V dropped 2 bases and J dropped 2; count of bases not matched to a gene: 6. The CDR3 runs 15 residues. The germline gives CDR1 SGHNT, CDR2 YYREEE (reference sequence).

The chain uses TRBV7-2 and TRBJ1-2, with TRBD1 matching 7 bases. The CDR3 spans 14 residues. Germline V gene lookup returns CDR1 SGHTA and CDR2 FQGNSA. The V gene end was trimmed by 5 bases and the J gene end by 1 base; junction bases not matched to a gene: 4. The CDR3 DNA follows: TGTGCCAGCAGCCGCGGGACAGTTAACTATGGCTACACCTTC. Amino acids: CASSRGTVNYGYTF.

The V call is TRBV10-1, the J call TRBJ2-5, with TRBD2 matching over 7 bases. Germline V gene sequence: CDR1 WNHNN, CDR2 SYGVQD (reference sequence). V dropped 5 bases and J dropped 4; count of bases not matched to a gene: 13. This CDR3 contains 16 residues. The CDR3 loop is CASSLGLREMGETQYF. Written as DNA, the CDR3 is TGCGCCAGCAGTCTCGGCTTGCGGGAGATGGGAGAGACCCAGTACTTC.

The chain links TRBV7-8 to TRBJ2-7; weak D call: TRBD2 (7 bases). CDR1 and CDR2 from the germline V gene are SGHVS and FQNEAQ. V was pared by 1 base and J by 3 bases, with 16 bases between. The CDR3 extends over 16 amino acids. Here the CDR3 DNA reads TGTGCCAGCAGCTTAGAGGGAGGGGGGGCCCTCTACGAGCAGTACTTC. Amino acid sequence: CASSLEGGGALYEQYF.

V and J are TRBV7-2 and TRBJ2-1; 10 bases line up with TRBD1. V lost 4 bases and J lost 4; bases outside the gene matches: 4. Germline CDR1 SGHTA, CDR2 FQGNSA. The CDR3 has 15 amino acids. Here the CDR3 reads CASSSRDRGYNEQFF. The CDR3 coding sequence is TGTGCCAGCAGCTCCCGGGACAGGGGTTACAATGAGCAGTTCTTC.

Details on this clone: This same CDR3 is encoded by further DNA sequences in the sample. The chain employs TRBV24-1 and TRBJ2-1; perhaps TRBD2 as D (5 bases). Germline assignment: CDR1 KGHDR and CDR2 SFDVKD. CDR3 length: 12 residues. V was pared by 6 bases and J by 5 bases, with 7 bases between. The CDR3: CATSQTNNEQFF. CDR3 sequence (DNA): TGTGCCACCAGTCAGACTAACAATGAGCAGTTCTTC.